Only a few counts were recorded for the clone carrying this TCR beta chain. Its antigen remains unidentified. The entry originates in a study of CD8 T cells in Susac syndrome. On the study more broadly: The sequenced Susac syndrome patients included more than five who had clinically active disease and roughly eight who were in remission. Blood was drawn from patients with Susac syndrome. At that point, they were therapy-naive, on corticosteroids, or on intravenous immunoglobulin alone. General study points: Maximal CD8+ clonal expansion in Susac was observed within TEMRA cells and among active patients.

Negative isolation was used for CD8+ and CD4+ T cells, and FACS enrichment was applied to TEMRA cells. An amount of RNA that ranged from roughly 0.45 to 1 ug was reverse transcribed with random hexamers. TCRdb itself ran the immunoSEQ multiplex PCR reads through MiXCR, one entry per CDR3 protein. The sample records about 24,000 distinct CDR3 sequences, approximately 92% being singletons. This CDR3 spans 16 amino acids. Germline V gene data show CDR1 as SGHTA and CDR2 as FQGNSA. Trimming took 4 bases from V and 6 from J, leaving 22 bases between them. This receptor was identified in a human donor with Susac syndrome. This chain links TRBV7-2 with TRBJ2-7, with D possibly being TRBD2 (7 bases). Sequencing was carried out using CD8+ T cells from PBMCs. CDR3 sequence (DNA): TGTGCCAGCAGCTCCAATCTCGCGGGGGCCGGGGGCGAGCAGTACTTC. Protein product: CASSSNLAGAGGEQYF.